The T cell receptor (beta chain) under discussion was sequenced for a study of blood T cell repertoires in COVID-19. Per germline, CDR1 SGHRS and CDR2 YFSETQ. Between the trimmed V and J ends, which lost 3 bases and 0 bases, there was a span of 10 bases. The CDR3 runs to 16 residues. Methods used by the authors: Nucleated cell number was recorded as an estimate derived from reference gene primer amplification. Clones were read by immunoSEQ multiplex PCR, and TCRdb kept only the in-frame ones, dropping some. D and trimming were read from the DNA, whereas the V and J calls and clone size are those reported in that table. Of more than 250,000 clones in the sample, approximately 89% were seen once.

The sequenced sample was PBMCs or T cells enriched from blood (not recorded which). The origin of this receptor is a woman in her twenties or thirties who had recovered from COVID-19. The chain combines TRBV5-1 with TRBJ2-6; D is undetermined. CDR3 residues: CASSSPLLSGANVLTF. CDR3 nucleotide sequence: TGCGCCAGCAGCTCTCCACTTCTCTCTGGGGCCAACGTCCTGACTTTC.